This T cell receptor beta chain was profiled in a study of cytomegalovirus exposure and HLA in healthy donors (dated by TCRdb to the late 2010s). Study-wide context: An earlier analysis of several hundred of the donors reported under 300 Gb of sequence data and 100 million to 120 million unique TCR beta sequences obtained from approximately 180 million T cells. Alongside the repertoire data, information on donor age, sex, ethnicity and CMV serostatus was compiled. An earlier analysis of around 580 of the donors used high-throughput TCR beta sequencing to judge whether each TCR beta V gene segment behaved as functional or pseudogenic. The genetic ancestry cluster associated with self-reported Caucasian donors included 81% of the roughly 360 genotyped donors. HLA typing included class I and class II loci at four-digit resolution. An early release that covered roughly 600 HLA-typed donors contained approximately 320 gigabases of sequencing data and 70 million to 100 million unique TCR sequences. Typing coverage varied by locus: roughly 629-640 donors for A, B, C, DRB1 and DQB1; approximately 560 for DQA1; about 600 for DPA1; around 450 for DPB1. A later analysis re-examined previously published TCR beta repertoires from more than 600 donors and added high-resolution HLA genotyping to investigate patterns of TCR occurrence. Genome-wide SNP genotypes for about 65% of the roughly 670 donors were used in a later genetic analysis, which treated that subset as a discovery cohort. High-throughput TCR immunosequencing, statistical association of individual TCRs with disease status, and machine learning were combined to predict cytomegalovirus infection status. Rather than drawing on any new phenotypic data, the later analysis identified candidate immune exposures from TCR beta sequences and the way those sequences occurred across donors. Using immunosequencing, the study profiled T cell repertoires from some 670 subjects and related those repertoires to cytomegalovirus serostatus. Along with the approximately 670-subject first cohort, a separate validation cohort of around 110 different subjects was used. The aim of the study was to test whether cataloging public T cell receptors could identify signatures of past pathogen exposure. Across some 400 genotyped donors of the cohort, an average of about 200,000 unique TCR beta nucleotide sequences per donor were sequenced, and around 19% of those sequences were non-productive. Every discovery cohort repertoire had been produced on one sequencing platform. Because of strong linkage in the cohort, four or five DR-DQ haplotypes were treated as single units for association and clustering. Study-level results and caveats: A later analysis found that most CMV-associated TCR beta chains appeared HLA-restricted, with HLA associations seemingly driven largely by CMV exposure. In a later analysis, the rate of TCR association differed among HLA loci, with DRB1 alleles having the most associated TCRs and HLA-C alleles having the fewest. Roughly 17 rarely observed V segments, including chromosome 9 orphons, were excluded from the earlier analysis of a few hundred of the donors because counts were too low. In the study, 164 TCR beta chains were listed as associated with cytomegalovirus. Because HLA typing was missing for some donors at each locus, association tests included only the typed subset. For the cohort, immune exposure information was limited to CMV serostatus. In a later analysis, HLA-associated TCR beta chains showed more clonal expansion and lower generation probabilities than non-associated chains that were equally common. In vitro tests confirmed that a few of the cytomegalovirus-associated TCR beta chains recognize cytomegalovirus antigens. Correlated functional status among segregating V segments might reflect linkage disequilibrium, but an unknown experimental factor could not be ruled out. A cluster of highly shared sequence variants was judged likely to be a technical artifact of the sequencing pipeline. The classifier was reported to diagnose cytomegalovirus status with high specificity and sensitivity in both the original cohort and the validation cohort. At a false discovery rate of 0.05, a later analysis linked under 20,000 TCR beta sequences to specific HLA alleles. This cohort had only TCR beta chains sequenced, and the lack of alpha or paired-chain data limited which features could be detected. Several of the top co-occurrence clusters appeared to be linked to parvovirus B19, influenza, CMV and Epstein-Barr virus, according to a later analysis. A further reported finding was that TCR beta sequences accurately predicted the HLA-A and HLA-B alleles for most subjects in the first cohort. The authors suggested that the approach could potentially be generalized to other disease states and immunological phenotypes. Across donors, most TCR sequences were observed very rarely, whereas some public TCRs were present in many individuals. Because the 87-base-pair reads could not distinguish some IMGT-functional V segments, including TRBV6-2 and TRBV6-3, those segments were excluded. Assigning TCR associations to individual alleles was difficult when HLA alleles, especially DR and DQ, strongly co-occurred. The presence/absence analyses assumed that sequencing depth was roughly uniform across donors, and that assumption may not be true. A later genetic analysis associated a missense DCLRE1C variant with V-gene and J-gene trimming of TCR beta chains, and an independent cohort replicated the association. Compared with the approximately 710-donor mean, donors in an Asian-associated ancestry cluster had fewer N-insertions in productive TCRs, according to a later genetic analysis. In an earlier analysis of around 600 of the donors, most TCR beta V segments were observed in productive rearrangements about 90% or about 30% of the time, broadly matching IMGT annotations.

About this clone itself: Its antigen is still unknown. No base-level quality is on record; no much larger clone is a single base apart.

Looking up the germline V gene yields CDR1 SGHTS and CDR2 YDEGEE. V loses 0 bases at its end and J loses 14 bases; junction bases beyond the gene matches: 6. The CDR3 sequence holds 12 residues, the cysteine and phenylalanine included. CDR3 DNA is the only sequence kept; it has 36 bases, read in frame from the first base. The cohort consisted of fewer than 700 healthy bone marrow donors. At the time of sampling, all cohort members were nominally healthy, though unrecorded immune exposures were likely present. The donor was CMV seropositive and was included in the group of 250 to 300 seropositive cohort members. A peripheral blood sample was collected from each donor, and TCR beta sequencing was performed on peripheral blood mononuclear cells. The Qiagen DNeasy Blood Extraction Kit was used to extract genomic DNA from the blood cell samples. Library creation used the immunoSEQ multiplex PCR assay. The multiplex PCR relied on a mix of 60 forward primers for TCR Vbeta segments and 13 reverse primers for TCR Jbeta segments. Amplification of the CDR3 region of rearranged TCR beta genes was performed with a multiplex PCR assay on genomic DNA. The Illumina HiSeq System was used to sequence the amplified TCR beta libraries as 87-base-pair reads. Per the original workflow: Across the 500 to 750 repertoires, a later analysis counted some 81 million unique TCR beta chains, approximately 10 million of which were shared by at least two donors. To remove PCR and sequencing errors, raw reads were error-corrected and collapsed into unique sequences using a nearest-neighbor algorithm that merged closely related sequences. To assign V, D and J gene segments, CDR3 sequences were aligned to IMGT reference sequences. For a sequence to be retained, a match of at least six nucleotides was required to both a V gene segment and a J gene segment. A rearrangement counted as productive if the CDR3 had no stop codons and remained in frame with V and J, and every other rearrangement counted as non-productive. CDR3 was defined by IMGT convention, running from the second conserved V-encoded cysteine to the conserved J-encoded phenylalanine. The earlier analysis of fewer than 700 of the donors excluded sequences that lacked an unambiguous match to a single V gene segment. An earlier analysis of under 750 of the donors called V segments functional above 56.7% productive rearrangements and segregating when the between-donor standard deviation exceeded 5%. To diagnose cytomegalovirus status from the catalog of TCR beta chain sequences, a statistical classification framework was built. In a later analysis, V and J genes were assigned by comparing TCR nucleotide sequences against IMGT/GENE-DB human TR gene sequences. A later analysis assigned CDR3 sequences and most-parsimonious VDJ recombination scenarios with the TCRdist pipeline. In a later analysis, each TCR beta chain was defined by its CDR3 amino acid sequence together with its V-gene family, and reads without a unique V-gene family were excluded. As a way to deal with suspected cross-contamination and a sequencing artifact, a later analysis dropped 450 to 600 nucleotide sequences that were highly shared and had low generation probability. In a later analysis, a clonal expansion index for each public chain was calculated from normalized within-repertoire ranks of inferred template counts. In a later analysis, generation probabilities were computed with a VDJ recombination model fitted to out-of-frame rearrangements, and the resulting probabilities were checked against IGoR. Hypergeometric tests were used in a later analysis to score TCR-TCR, TCR-HLA and TCR-CMV co-occurrence, with a repertoire-size bias correction applied to the TCR pairs. To estimate false discovery rates, a later analysis permuted the HLA or CMV assignments 20 times. In a later analysis, co-occurring TCRs were grouped using DBSCAN, and TCRdist sequence similarity was added for clustering within HLA-allele-positive subsets. Repertoires with fewer than 30,000 or more than 120,000 public chains, plus five repertoires with anomalous nucleotide sharing, were excluded from co-occurrence clustering. The immuneACCESS repertoire file appears here via TCRdb, limited to in-frame rearrangements. These files lack a portion of the clones; in checked studies, under half of the deficit traces to unresolved V genes, and the cause of the others is not known. From that table come the V and J calls and clone size; the DNA was used to work out D and trimming. Across this sample there are 96,000 or so clones, with roughly 74% seen only once. The top ten clones comprise 2.5% to 3.5% of the sample.

Here the chain combines TRBV5-8 and TRBJ2-3, and TRBD1 aligns with 7 junction nucleotides. The sequencing sample was made of PBMCs. This receptor was obtained from a female donor in good health and CMV-seropositive. The DNA reads as follows: TGTGCCAGCAGCTTGGGTGACAGGGAGCCGTATTTT. This is translated as CASSLGDREPYF.